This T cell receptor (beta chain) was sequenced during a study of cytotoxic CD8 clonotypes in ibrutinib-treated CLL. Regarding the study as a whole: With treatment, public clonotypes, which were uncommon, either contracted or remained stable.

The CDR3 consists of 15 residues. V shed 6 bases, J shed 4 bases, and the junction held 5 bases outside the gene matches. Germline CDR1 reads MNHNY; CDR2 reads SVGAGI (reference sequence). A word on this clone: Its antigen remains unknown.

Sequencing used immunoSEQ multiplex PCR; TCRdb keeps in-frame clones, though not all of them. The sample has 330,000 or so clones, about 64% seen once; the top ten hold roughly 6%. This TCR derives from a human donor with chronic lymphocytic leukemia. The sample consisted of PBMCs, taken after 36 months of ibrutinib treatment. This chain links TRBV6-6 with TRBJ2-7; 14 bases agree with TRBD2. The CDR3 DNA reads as TGTGCCAGCAGCGGCCGGACTAGCGGGAGGTACGAGCAGTACTTC. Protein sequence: CASSGRTSGRYEQYF.